Listed below are T cell receptor beta chains from one sample, sequenced in a study of graft-versus-host responses after intestinal transplantation. The antigens these receptors bind are not known. Sequencing was performed with immunoSEQ multiplex PCR; in TCRdb, only in-frame clones are kept and a portion is missing. There are some 93,000 clones in the sample; more than 85% occur only once, and under 0.55% lies in the top ten. The sequencing used unstimulated CD8+ T cells sorted from spleen or lymph node cells, collected before intestinal transplant. These receptors were collected from a human donor who received an intestinal transplant. CDR3s include the opening cysteine and the closing phenylalanine or tryptophan. D genes are given only for firm matches. The size field is filled for only some rows; it gives once, few, many or a size class.

TGCGCCAGCAGGGCGACAGATGAGCAGTTCTTC | CASRATDEQFF | - | TRBV5-1 | - | TRBJ2-1
TGTGCCAGCACCAAATTGGGGGGACCAGATACGCAGTATTTT | CASTKLGGPDTQYF | - | TRBV5-6 | - | TRBJ2-3
TGTGCCAGCAGTCCCGACCCGACTAGCGGGAGAAGGGAGCTGTTTTTT | CASSPDPTSGRRELFF | TRBD2 | TRBV7-9 | - | TRBJ2-2
TGCGCCAGCAGCCCTATGGGGGGATCCGCCGGGGAGCTGTTTTTT | CASSPMGGSAGELFF | - | TRBV4-1 | - | TRBJ2-2
TGTGCCTGGATTCCAGGGGGAGAAGCTTTCTTT | CAWIPGGEAFF | TRBD1 | TRBV30 | few | TRBJ1-1
TGTGCCAGCAGCACCACAGGGGGGGAGCCCCAGCATTTT | CASSTTGGEPQHF | TRBD1 | TRBV9 | once | TRBJ1-5
TGTGCCAGCAAAGGTGACCGGGGTATCTACACTGAAGCTTTCTTT | CASKGDRGIYTEAFF | - | TRBV2 | - | TRBJ1-1
TGTGCCAGCAGCCCCGGGTGGGGCGGAATGACAGATACGCAGTATTTT | CASSPGWGGMTDTQYF | - | TRBV7-2 | - | TRBJ2-3
TGTGCCAGCAGCTGGGACTTCCAAGAGACCCAGTACTTC | CASSWDFQETQYF | - | TRBV5-4 | few | TRBJ2-5
TGTGCCACCGATCAGGGGAATGAGCAGTTCTTC | CATDQGNEQFF | - | TRBV19 | - | TRBJ2-1
TGTGCCTGGGGTTGGAACGGACGGAGGGAGCAGTTCTTC | CAWGWNGRREQFF | - | TRBV30 | few | TRBJ2-1
TGTGCCAGCAGCTTGGCGGGTATGAACACTGAAGCTTTCTTT | CASSLAGMNTEAFF | - | TRBV5-6 | few | TRBJ1-1
TGTGCCAGCAGCGGCAGGGGGCAAGAGACCCAGTACTTC | CASSGRGQETQYF | TRBD1 | TRBV27 | - | TRBJ2-5
TGTGCCAGCAGTGAGGGAAGGTCGCAGTTCTTC | CASSEGRSQFF | - | TRBV6-6 | few | TRBJ2-1
TGTGCCAGCAGCGCGGGCAGCAGCTTTCGTGGCTACACCTTC | CASSAGSSFRGYTF | - | TRBV7-9 | - | TRBJ1-2
TGTGCCAGCAGCGCCGCTTCGGTGCAGGGCTATGGCTACACCTTC | CASSAASVQGYGYTF | - | TRBV9 | once | TRBJ1-2
TGTGCCAGCAGCTCATTAGCGGGGAGTGACACAGATACGCAGTATTTT | CASSSLAGSDTDTQYF | TRBD2 | TRBV13 | - | TRBJ2-3
TGTGCCAGCAGTGCCACGACAGGGAAAGAGACCCAGTACTTC | CASSATTGKETQYF | TRBD1 | TRBV28 | - | TRBJ2-5
TGTGCCAGCAGTTTAACTTGGGGACAGGGGTCCGGTCAGTACTTC | CASSLTWGQGSGQYF | TRBD1 | TRBV28 | - | TRBJ2-7
TGTGCCAGCAGCTTAGGATTCGGCGGCTCTCTAACCTACGAGCAGTACTTC | CASSLGFGGSLTYEQYF | - | TRBV5-6 | - | TRBJ2-7
TGTGCCAGCAGCGCCCTTGGGTTGGACCGGTCAGGGTCCTACGAGCAGTACTTC | CASSALGLDRSGSYEQYF | - | TRBV2 | once | TRBJ2-7
TGTGCCACCAGCAGAGATTGGCGGGGTAAAAACAATGAGCAGTTCTTC | CATSRDWRGKNNEQFF | - | TRBV15 | - | TRBJ2-1
TGTGCCAGCAGTGAGGGGAGGGGCTTTTGGGAAAAACTGTTTTTT | CASSEGRGFWEKLFF | - | TRBV25-1 | - | TRBJ1-4
TGTGCCAGCAGCTCCTCCGCAGGGGCGGCCTACGAGCAGTACTTC | CASSSSAGAAYEQYF | - | TRBV14 | - | TRBJ2-7
TGTGCCAGCAGTGGTTTATACAGGGGCTCTGACACCGGGGAGCTGTTTTTT | CASSGLYRGSDTGELFF | TRBD1 | TRBV25-1 | once | TRBJ2-2
TGTGCCAGCAGTTTCGCAGGGAACAATGAGCAGTTCTTC | CASSFAGNNEQFF | - | TRBV27 | - | TRBJ2-1
TGTGCCATCAGTGACCCCTCCGGGACAGGGTTTCACGAGCAGTACTTC | CAISDPSGTGFHEQYF | TRBD1 | TRBV10-3 | - | TRBJ2-7
TGTGCCAGCAGTTACCCGACAGGGGGCTTGGAGCAGTACTTC | CASSYPTGGLEQYF | TRBD1 | TRBV5-4 | - | TRBJ2-7
TGTGCCTGGAGTAATTGGGCAGGGGGGACTGAAGCTTTCTTT | CAWSNWAGGTEAFF | TRBD1 | TRBV30 | - | TRBJ1-1
TGTGCCAGCAGCCCTGTACAGGGGGCCGCAGAGACCCAGTACTTC | CASSPVQGAAETQYF | TRBD1 | TRBV27 | - | TRBJ2-5
TGTGCCAGCAGTGAATTGACGACAGCGATGGAGTTGAACACTGAAGCTTTCTTT | CASSELTTAMELNTEAFF | - | TRBV2 | - | TRBJ1-1
TGTGCCAGCAGTGGGGGACAGGTCAGTCCCTACGAGCAGTACTTC | CASSGGQVSPYEQYF | TRBD1 | TRBV2 | - | TRBJ2-7
TGTGCCACCCGGGATTATTCAGATACGCAGTATTTT | CATRDYSDTQYF | - | TRBV28 | - | TRBJ2-3
TGTGCCAGCAAGTCGAGCGGGACGAAAGAGACCCAGTACTTC | CASKSSGTKETQYF | TRBD2 | TRBV6-5 | once | TRBJ2-5
TGTGCCAGCAGCTTAGCATCAGGGACAGATACGCAGTATTTT | CASSLASGTDTQYF | - | TRBV7-9 | - | TRBJ2-3
TGTGCCAGCAGCTTAGCTGGTCGTGACTACGAGCAGTACTTC | CASSLAGRDYEQYF | - | TRBV7-9 | - | TRBJ2-7
TGTGCCAGCAGCTCCTTAGCGGGAGAAGAGACCCAGTACTTC | CASSSLAGEETQYF | TRBD2 | TRBV7-6 | - | TRBJ2-5
TGTGCCAGCAGTGTGAGGGCGAATGAGCAGTTCTTC | CASSVRANEQFF | - | TRBV2 | - | TRBJ2-1
TGTGCCTGGAATATGGGACAGGGGGTTCACGAGCAGTACTTC | CAWNMGQGVHEQYF | TRBD1 | TRBV30 | few | TRBJ2-7
TGTGCCAGCGGCTGGACTGGGTACGAGCAGTACTTC | CASGWTGYEQYF | - | TRBV27 | once | TRBJ2-7
TGTGCCAGCAGCTTCGGATCACAGGGAGAAGCTTTCTTT | CASSFGSQGEAFF | - | TRBV5-8 | once | TRBJ1-1
TGTGCCATCAGTGCCGTGACAGGGAGCTCCTACGAGCAGTACTTC | CAISAVTGSSYEQYF | TRBD1 | TRBV10-3 | - | TRBJ2-7
TGTGCCAGCAGCTCCGTTAGTAGCGGGAGGGACAATGAGCAGTTCTTC | CASSSVSSGRDNEQFF | TRBD2 | TRBV7-9 | - | TRBJ2-1
TGTGCCAGTAGTATTGGAGGGGGCGGCAATCAGCCCCAGCATTTT | CASSIGGGGNQPQHF | TRBD1 | TRBV19 | - | TRBJ1-5
TGTGCCAGCAGCCCATACAGACAGAATACGCAGTATTTT | CASSPYRQNTQYF | - | TRBV7-6 | once | TRBJ2-3
TGCAGCGTTGAAGATTATAATAGCGGGAGGGATTGGGAGACCCAGTACTTC | CSVEDYNSGRDWETQYF | TRBD2 | TRBV29-1 | - | TRBJ2-5
TGTGCAAGTCGCTTAGGACTAGCGGGCTTCACAGATACGCAGTATTTT | CASRLGLAGFTDTQYF | - | TRBV12-2 | - | TRBJ2-3
TGTGCCAGCAGTTACTCCGACAGGGCTAGAGGTGAAAAACTGTTTTTT | CASSYSDRARGEKLFF | TRBD1 | TRBV6-5 | - | TRBJ1-4
TGTGCCAGCAGTAGGACAGCTATACAACTTTATCAGCCCCAGCATTTT | CASSRTAIQLYQPQHF | - | TRBV28 | - | TRBJ1-5
TGCGCCAGCAGCCAAGAGGGCAGGGTGAATCAGCCCCAGCATTTT | CASSQEGRVNQPQHF | - | TRBV4-1 | few | TRBJ1-5
TGTGCCAGCAGCTCATGGACAGGGAGCGGCTACACCTTC | CASSSWTGSGYTF | TRBD1 | TRBV7-9 | - | TRBJ1-2
TGCGCCAGCAGCCAATTACCAGGGGTCTACGAGCAGTACTTC | CASSQLPGVYEQYF | - | TRBV4-1 | - | TRBJ2-7
TGCAGTGCGCGGTTACCCTACGAGCAGTACTTC | CSARLPYEQYF | - | TRBV20-1 | - | TRBJ2-7
TGTGCCAGCAGTCCCGGGACAGGGGGATACGAGCAGTACTTC | CASSPGTGGYEQYF | TRBD1 | TRBV27 | - | TRBJ2-7
TGTGCCACCAGCACCCGGGACAGGGACTACAATGAGCAGTTCTTC | CATSTRDRDYNEQFF | TRBD1 | TRBV15 | - | TRBJ2-1
TGTGCCAGTAGTCGGAACAGGGAGTCCTACGAGCAGTACTTC | CASSRNRESYEQYF | - | TRBV6-6 | - | TRBJ2-7
TGTGCCAGCAGCGTAGCTGAGGGTCCCAGGTCCTACAATGAGCAGTTCTTC | CASSVAEGPRSYNEQFF | - | TRBV9 | - | TRBJ2-1